The source of this TCR beta chain is a study of blood T cell repertoires in COVID-19. CDR3 length: 14 amino acids. Germline lookup yields CDR1 SEHNR and CDR2 FQNEAQ (reference sequence). Between the trimmed V and J ends, which lost 0 bases and 7 bases, there was a span of 9 bases. How the authors handled the data: Estimation of nucleated cell counts relied on the amplification of reference gene primers. Profiled with immunoSEQ multiplex PCR; TCRdb holds only in-frame clones, not every one. V and J calls and clone size come straight from that table; D and trimming were deduced from the DNA. The sample includes some 300,000 clones, about 87% seen only once; the top ten take 5.5% to 8%. This clone came up a few times.

Sequencing was carried out using peripheral blood. The J gene is TRBJ2-2, the V gene TRBV7-9, with D perhaps TRBD2 (5 bases). This clonotype was sampled from a woman aged 25 to 45 who had recovered from COVID-19. The CDR3 region is CASSLALEGGELFF. DNA for the CDR3: TGTGCCAGCAGCTTAGCCTTAGAGGGCGGGGAGCTGTTTTTT.